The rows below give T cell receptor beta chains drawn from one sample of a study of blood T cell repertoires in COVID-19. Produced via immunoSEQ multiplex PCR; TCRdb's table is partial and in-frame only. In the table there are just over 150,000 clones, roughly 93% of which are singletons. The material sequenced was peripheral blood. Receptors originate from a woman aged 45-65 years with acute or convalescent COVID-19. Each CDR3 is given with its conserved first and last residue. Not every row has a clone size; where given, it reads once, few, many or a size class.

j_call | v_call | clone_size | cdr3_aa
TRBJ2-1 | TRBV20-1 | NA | CSASSLAGGPYYNEQFF
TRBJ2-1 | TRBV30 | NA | CAWSEGPVFISEQFF
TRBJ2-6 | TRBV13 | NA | CASSLGGLSGANVLTF
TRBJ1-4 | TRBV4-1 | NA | CASSQVSREKLFF
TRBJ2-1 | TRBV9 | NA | CASSGRRTTNEQFF
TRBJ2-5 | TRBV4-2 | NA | CASSQEILQETQYF
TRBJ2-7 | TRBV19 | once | CASSSRGEQYF
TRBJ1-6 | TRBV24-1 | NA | CATSDSGPKSPLHF
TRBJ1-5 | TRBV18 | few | CASSARQGTNQPQHF
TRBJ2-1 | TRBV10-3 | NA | CATQGQGGYNEQFF
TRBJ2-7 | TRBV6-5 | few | CASSYSGAGGYEQYF
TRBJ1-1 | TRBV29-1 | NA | CSVVGAGAEAFF
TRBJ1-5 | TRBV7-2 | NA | CASSLGQVSNQPQHF
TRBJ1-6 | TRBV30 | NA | CALQDHNSPLHF
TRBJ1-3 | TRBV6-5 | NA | CASSYSSGGSGNTIYF
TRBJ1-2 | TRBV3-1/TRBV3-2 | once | CASSPGGGYTF
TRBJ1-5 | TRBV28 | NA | CASSLRAVKGTGNQPQHF
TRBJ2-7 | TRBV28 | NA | CASRPPNRVGEQYF
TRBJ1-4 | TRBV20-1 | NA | CSASEGAANEKLFF
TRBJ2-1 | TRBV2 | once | CASKITSGSHDEQFF
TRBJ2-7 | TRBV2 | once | CASGRRLTSDSYEQYF
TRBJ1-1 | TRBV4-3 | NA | CASSQGGQAGAEAFF
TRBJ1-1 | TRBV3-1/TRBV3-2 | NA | CASRGHLNTEAFF
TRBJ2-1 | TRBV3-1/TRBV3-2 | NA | CASSPGSSGEQFF
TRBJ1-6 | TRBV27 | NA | CASGQTGSNSPLHF
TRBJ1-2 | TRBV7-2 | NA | CASSLVAYGYTF
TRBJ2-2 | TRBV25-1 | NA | CASSEVRTGELFF
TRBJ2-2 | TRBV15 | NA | CATSRLTVDTGELFF
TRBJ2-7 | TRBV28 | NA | CASSLDPDRLVSYEQYF
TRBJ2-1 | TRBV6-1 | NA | CASSEISGRGNEQFF
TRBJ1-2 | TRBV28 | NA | CASSLRTGMIYGYTF
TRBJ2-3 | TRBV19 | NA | CASSGRTGGPKGVTQYF
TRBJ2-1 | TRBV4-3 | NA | CASSQEPGTSVFAEQFF
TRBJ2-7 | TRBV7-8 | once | CASGPTGGGEQYF
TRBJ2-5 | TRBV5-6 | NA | CASSLVSPETQYF
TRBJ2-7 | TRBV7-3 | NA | CASSLYPGSYEQYF
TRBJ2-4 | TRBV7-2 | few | CASSSAGPNTAKNIQYF